This TCR beta chain was obtained from a study of blood T cells in healthy people across ages. Germline V gene sequence: CDR1 MDHEN, CDR2 SYDVKM. The trim removed 7 bases at V and 3 bases at J, leaving 6 bases unmatched. The CDR3 is 14 amino acids. Primed by a sample-barcoded 5' primer and a J-beta primer mix, a second PCR proceeded for about 7 to 12 cycles. From the 5' RACE reads, TCRdb called clonotypes with MiXCR, one entry per CDR3 protein. The sample carries approximately 690,000 distinct CDR3 sequences, 58% recorded once. About 10 milliliters of peripheral blood were drawn from each donor into EDTA-treated tubes.

This clonotype was obtained from a man aged 55 to 70 in good health. The V gene is TRBV28, the J gene TRBJ2-3, with 8 bases aligning to TRBD1. The sequencing input was blood. The CDR3 region is CASKVDRATDTQYF. In nucleotides, the CDR3 is TGTGCCAGCAAGGTGGACAGGGCAACAGATACGCAGTATTTT.